Here is one T cell receptor beta chain with its context. Libraries were prepared by immunoSEQ multiplex PCR; TCRdb keeps only in-frame clonotypes and omits some of them. The table records around 1.9 million clones, just over 90% of them present only once. The CDR3 loop spans 15 amino acids. Trimming at V came to 2 bases and at J to 3 bases, leaving 5 bases not matched to a gene. Per the germline V gene, CDR1 is MNHEY and CDR2 is SMNVEV (reference sequence). This sample was included in a study of shared clonotypes between healthy human individuals. CD45RO-negative CD8 cells positively selected for CCR7 made up the naive population, which excluded terminally differentiated effector memory CD45RA+ cells.

The specimen sequenced was naive CD8+ T cells from PBMCs. The chain carries TRBV27 and TRBJ1-1; 8 positions agree with TRBD1. The receptor's source is a man between 18 and 35 years old in good health. Some clones in this sample may be carry-over from other donors' samples. CDR3 sequence: CASSLAGRGHTEAFF. Written as DNA, the CDR3 is TGTGCCAGCAGTTTAGCGGGCAGGGGGCACACTGAAGCTTTCTTT.